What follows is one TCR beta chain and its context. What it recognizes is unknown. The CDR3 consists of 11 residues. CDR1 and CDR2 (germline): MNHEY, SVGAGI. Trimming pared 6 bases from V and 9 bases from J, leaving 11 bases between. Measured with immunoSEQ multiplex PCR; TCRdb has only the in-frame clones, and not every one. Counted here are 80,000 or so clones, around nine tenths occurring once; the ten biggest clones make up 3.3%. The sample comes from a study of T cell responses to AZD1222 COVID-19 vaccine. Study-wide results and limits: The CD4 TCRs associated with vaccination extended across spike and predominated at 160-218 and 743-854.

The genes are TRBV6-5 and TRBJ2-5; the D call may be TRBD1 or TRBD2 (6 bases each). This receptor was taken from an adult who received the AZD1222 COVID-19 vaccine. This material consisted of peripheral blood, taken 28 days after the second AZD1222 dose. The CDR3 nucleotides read TGTGCCAGCAGCCCAGGGGAGGCCCAGTACTTC. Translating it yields CASSPGEAQYF.